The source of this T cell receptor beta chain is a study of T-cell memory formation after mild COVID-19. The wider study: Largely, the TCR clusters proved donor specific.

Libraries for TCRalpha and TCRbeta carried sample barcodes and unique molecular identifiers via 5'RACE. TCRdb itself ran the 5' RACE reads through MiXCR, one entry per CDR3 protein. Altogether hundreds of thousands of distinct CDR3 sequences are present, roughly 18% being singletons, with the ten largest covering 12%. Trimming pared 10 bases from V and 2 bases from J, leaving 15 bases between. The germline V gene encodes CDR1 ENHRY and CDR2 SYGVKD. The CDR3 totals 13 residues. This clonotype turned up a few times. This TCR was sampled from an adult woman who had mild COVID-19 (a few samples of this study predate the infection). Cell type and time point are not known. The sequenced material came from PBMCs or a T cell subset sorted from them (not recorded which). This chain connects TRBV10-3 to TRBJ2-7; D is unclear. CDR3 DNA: TGTGCCACCCATTCCGCCCAGGCCTACGAGCAGTACTTC. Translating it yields CATHSAQAYEQYF.